This TCR beta chain was profiled in a study of T-cell reconstitution after alpha-beta-depleted transplantation in children. A TCRbeta library incorporating unique molecular identifiers was prepared. TCRdb redid the calling of the PCR reads with MiXCR, one entry per CDR3 protein. The sample contains 65,000 to 70,000 distinct CDR3 sequences, roughly 4.9% of which appear only once. Study-wide results and caveats: The study reportedly traced alpha-beta T cells about two months after transplant to several hundred expanded graft clones. There were some patients whose high TCRbeta diversity at day 60 came from surviving recipient T cells and thymic progenitors. Fresh T-cell production supplied most of the T-cell counts and diversity seen one year after transplant.

This clonotype was found many times. Its antigen is currently unknown. The CDR3 spans 17 residues. Per the germline V gene, CDR1 is SGHAT and CDR2 is FQNNGV. Trimming at V came to 7 bases and at J to 6 bases, leaving 14 bases not matched to a gene. This chain links TRBV11-2 with TRBJ2-1; 11 positions agree with TRBD2. This sequence was found in a boy under three years old who had a stem cell transplant for acute myeloid leukemia, so the T cells may come from the graft donor. The sample was PBMCs, mostly from graft donor cells, taken 180 days after TCRalphabeta/CD19-depleted stem cell transplant. CDR3 in amino acids: CASTLSLGTSGLNEQFF. CDR3 nucleotides: TGTGCCAGCACCCTATCCCTCGGGACTAGCGGTCTCAATGAGCAGTTCTTC.